The 16 T cell receptor beta chains below were found in one sample sequenced in a study of identical twins. TCRdb reprocessed the 5' RACE reads with MiXCR, giving one entry per CDR3 protein. The sample shows about 730,000 distinct CDR3 sequences, around 20% of them seen only once. These data also formed part of another study, on T cells expressing NK-cell markers.

The source material was PBMCs. The receptors here all came from a woman under 30 in good health.

This clonotype was seen a few times. In DNA, the CDR3 is TGTGCCAGCGGACGCAGGGAACAAGAGACCCAGTACTTC. This sequence encodes CASGRREQETQYF. V and J are TRBV7-6 and TRBJ2-5, with TRBD1 as a possible D gene (5 bases). Germline V gene data show CDR1 as SGHVS and CDR2 as FNYEAQ. Trimming took off 8 bases at V and 2 bases at J, with 12 bases between the two ends. This CDR3 has 13 residues.

The chain links TRBV12-3 or TRBV12-4 to TRBJ2-3, with D tentatively TRBD2 (6 bases). V was clipped by 6 bases and J by 5 bases, with 18 bases between them. CDR3 length equals 15 residues. The CDR3 coding sequence is TGTGCCAGCAGGTCCCGACTAGTCCGGGGAGATACGCAGTATTTT. It is translated as CASRSRLVRGDTQYF.

The chain couples TRBV12-3 or TRBV12-4 to TRBJ1-6, with D unclear. V was trimmed by 6 bases and J by 15 bases, leaving 18 bases between them. The CDR3 spans 13 residues. The CDR3 coding sequence is TGTGCCAGCAGCTCCGCCGCCTTCAGAGACCTCCACTTT. Its translation: CASSSAAFRDLHF.

This sequence joins TRBV20-1 and TRBJ1-3; 7 bases line up with TRBD1. The V segment lost 6 bases and the J segment 0 bases; nucleotides outside the gene matches: 8. The CDR3 totals 15 residues. The germline gives CDR1 DFQATT, CDR2 SNEGSKA (reference sequence). The CDR3 is CSANSHRGSGNTIYF. The CDR3 DNA sequence: TGCAGTGCAAATTCCCACAGGGGCTCTGGAAACACCATATATTTT.

This clonotype was detected only a few times. The rearrangement links TRBV27 to TRBJ1-5; perhaps TRBD1 as D (6 bases). The CDR3 sequence is 16 residues long. CDR1 and CDR2 (germline): MNHEY, SMNVEV (reference sequence). Trimming took 2 bases from V and 0 from J, leaving 11 bases between them. CDR3 in DNA: TGTGCCAGCAGTTTAGAGGGGACACCTAGCAATCAGCCCCAGCATTTT. Translated, it gives CASSLEGTPSNQPQHF.

In this sample, this clonotype turned up a few times. CDR3 nucleotides: TGTGCCAGCAGCGAGGGGGCAGGGGGTACTGAAGCTTTCTTT. Translation gives CASSEGAGGTEAFF. The chain has TRBV12-3 or TRBV12-4 and TRBJ1-1; 7 nucleotides agree with TRBD1. This CDR3 is 14 amino acids long. Losses at the gene ends were 6 bases for V and 5 bases for J; bases not matched to a gene: 9.

This clonotype was observed a handful of times. The genes are TRBV12-3 or TRBV12-4 and TRBJ2-1; TRBD2 agrees at 10 bases. Unmatched junction bases numbered 3, after V lost 6 bases and J lost 4 bases. The CDR3 covers 14 residues. CDR3 DNA: TGTGCCAGCAGGGGGACTAGCGAGTACAATGAGCAGTTCTTC. This encodes CASRGTSEYNEQFF.

This clonotype appeared a few times. The chain is built from TRBV12-3 or TRBV12-4 and TRBJ2-3, with 7 bases that match TRBD2. This CDR3 is 15 amino acids long. J gave up 3 bases and V 5 bases, and 8 bases lay outside the gene matches. The CDR3 region is CASSKRPGGTDTQYF. DNA of the CDR3: TGTGCCAGCAGTAAGCGACCGGGGGGAACAGATACGCAGTATTTT.

This chain links TRBV5-1 with TRBJ2-1, with 8 bases matching TRBD2. Trimming removed 0 bases from V and 3 bases from J; junction bases left unmatched: 11. The CDR3 is 18 residues long. CDR1 and CDR2 from the germline V gene are SGHRS and YFSETQ. The chain's CDR3 is CASSLGDGRGGFYNEQFF. Here the CDR3 DNA reads TGCGCCAGCAGCTTGGGTGACGGGAGGGGGGGCTTCTACAATGAGCAGTTCTTC.

The chain recombines TRBV20-1 with TRBJ2-5; 8 positions match TRBD2. Per germline, CDR1 DFQATT and CDR2 SNEGSKA (reference sequence). This CDR3 has 16 amino acids. With 3 bases clipped from V and 5 bases from J, the junction kept 14 bases outside the gene matches. The CDR3: CSASPPSGGGEETQYF. The CDR3 DNA sequence: TGCAGTGCTAGTCCTCCGAGCGGGGGAGGAGAGGAGACCCAGTACTTC.

This chain joins TRBV4-2 and TRBJ2-5; D possibly uses TRBD1 or TRBD2 (5 bases each). The CDR3 totals 17 residues. Germline CDR1 reads LGHNA; CDR2 reads YNFKEQ. Trimming pared 3 bases from V and 4 bases from J, leaving 21 bases between. In DNA form, the CDR3 reads TGTGCCAGCAGCCATCCGCCTCTGGGGACGAAACGAGAGACCCAGTACTTC. Amino acid sequence: CASSHPPLGTKRETQYF.

This clonotype was observed a single time. The chain couples TRBV7-2 to TRBJ2-3; D might be TRBD1 or TRBD2, each matching 6 bases. The V end was cut by 1 base, the J end by 5 bases, with 13 bases between. The CDR3 runs 15 residues. CDR1 SGHTA and CDR2 FQGNSA come from the germline V gene. Here the CDR3 reads CASSLGPGAGDTQYF. The CDR3 DNA sequence: TGTGCCAGCAGCTTAGGGCCGGGGGCCGGAGATACGCAGTATTTT.

This clonotype was counted only a few times. V and J are TRBV5-1 and TRBJ2-3; 7 bases are a match to TRBD2. Unmatched junction bases numbered 4, after V lost 1 base and J lost 5 bases. The CDR3 runs 14 residues. The germline CDR1 and CDR2 sequences are SGHRS and YFSETQ. The CDR3 spells CASSLSSGLDTQYF. The DNA of the CDR3 is TGCGCCAGCAGCTTGTCTAGCGGACTAGATACGCAGTATTTT.

This clonotype appeared once. The gene calls are TRBV9 and TRBJ2-3, with 9 bases matching TRBD2. CDR3 size: 15 residues. Germline assignment: CDR1 SGDLS and CDR2 YYNGEE. V gave up 3 bases and J gave up 4 bases; unmatched junction bases: 6. CDR3 sequence (DNA): TGTGCCAGCAGCGGCGGGGGGGCCGGCGCAGATACGCAGTATTTT. Its protein is CASSGGGAGADTQYF.

As for this clonotype: A much larger clonotype is one base distant, so this may be a read error. The chain carries TRBV7-2 and TRBJ2-1; no reliable D call. The CDR3 covers 12 residues. The germline V gene has CDR1 SGHTA and CDR2 FQGNSA. V was shortened by 7 bases and J by 0 bases, with 4 bases between the two germline ends. The CDR3 DNA is TGTGCCAGCATGAGCTCCTACAATGAGCAGTTCTTC. Its protein product is CASMSSYNEQFF.

This clonotype was observed a handful of times. The rearrangement links TRBV30 to TRBJ2-2; TRBD1 agrees at 9 bases. With 2 bases clipped from V and 1 base from J, the junction kept 2 bases outside the gene matches. Germline assignment: CDR1 GTSNPN and CDR2 SVGIG (reference sequence). CDR3 size: 15 residues. The CDR3 protein is CAWSTGQGNTGELFF. DNA for the CDR3: TGTGCCTGGAGTACGGGACAGGGGAACACCGGGGAGCTGTTTTTT.